This TCR beta chain was identified during a study of blood T cell repertoires in COVID-19. Data came from immunoSEQ multiplex PCR; TCRdb stores just in-frame clones and leaves some out. The sample shows roughly 170,000 clones, 85% to 90% of them seen only once. The V end was cut by 1 base, the J end by 4 bases, with 16 bases between. Germline CDR1 SGHDN, CDR2 FVKESK. There are 16 residues in the CDR3. The receptor comes from a man aged 65 to 79 with active or convalescent COVID-19. Sequencing input: peripheral blood. This rearrangement joins TRBV14 to TRBJ1-2; perhaps TRBD1 as D (5 bases). CDR3 loop: CASSQAQGLNGYGYTF. The DNA for the CDR3 is TGTGCCAGCAGCCAAGCCCAGGGATTAAACGGCTATGGCTACACCTTC.